This is a list of T cell receptor beta chains from one sample in a study of CD8 T cells in ankylosing spondylitis. TCRdb reanalysed the 5' RACE reads using MiXCR and keeps one entry per CDR3 protein. The sample holds a few hundred thousand distinct CDR3 sequences, 7% to 9% seen once. Material: blood, either unsorted or a sorted T cell fraction (not recorded which). Receptors were obtained from a male donor with ankylosing spondylitis. The CDR3 runs from the conserved cysteine through the conserved F or W.

v_call	j_call	cdr3_aa
TRBV9	TRBJ2-7	CASSPRGISYEQYF
TRBV5-5	TRBJ2-5	CASSSGGDGETQYF
TRBV23-1	TRBJ2-2	CASTNRNTGELFF
TRBV5-1	TRBJ1-2	CASSLGRPSNGYTF
TRBV12-3/TRBV12-4	TRBJ1-1	CASSSGEGTEAFF
TRBV5-1	TRBJ1-2	CASSLPTGTGDYGYTF
TRBV12-3/TRBV12-4	TRBJ1-5	CASSRWDRDQPQHF
TRBV6-1	TRBJ2-3	CASSQQGLLTDTQYF
TRBV28	TRBJ2-1	CASSLYGSGKNNEQFF
TRBV7-9	TRBJ2-7	CASSNRGTSGSYEQYF
TRBV15	TRBJ2-1	CATSRDFGVQMGNEQFF
TRBV11-1	TRBJ2-5	CASSESVEVATQYF
TRBV29-1	TRBJ2-3	CSVELARGTDTQYF
TRBV29-1	TRBJ2-3	CSVTGTGDTDTQYF
TRBV15	TRBJ2-6	CATSRDLGAGANVLTF
TRBV25-1	TRBJ2-3	CASSASGASTDTQYF
TRBV4-1	TRBJ2-2	CASSRLAGYRGTGELFF
TRBV12-3/TRBV12-4	TRBJ2-2	CASSLKRVTGELFF
TRBV12-3/TRBV12-4	TRBJ2-1	CASSLRRDRNNEQFF
TRBV5-1	TRBJ2-7	CASSWDGAYEQYF
TRBV7-8	TRBJ2-1	CASSRDKPEQFF
TRBV7-3	TRBJ2-3	CASTRSGRAGDTQYF
TRBV10-3	TRBJ1-5	CAISETYSGESNQPQHF
TRBV20-1	TRBJ2-7	CSASTAGTYEQYF
TRBV5-1	TRBJ1-1	CASSNTGSAAFF
TRBV24-1	TRBJ1-1	CATSDLTERAFF
TRBV28	TRBJ2-3	CASTSTNTDTQYF
TRBV12-3/TRBV12-4	TRBJ1-3	CASSPEIVSGNTIYF
TRBV6-5	TRBJ2-5	CASSYGASRKETQYF
TRBV29-1	TRBJ2-2	CSVFSGTLTTNTGELFF
TRBV6-5	TRBJ1-1	CASSVTRGTEAFF
TRBV20-1	TRBJ2-3	CSATPGTGTDTQYF
TRBV4-1	TRBJ2-1	CASSQVVSGNNEQFF
TRBV19	TRBJ1-2	CASSQSGTGEGYTF
TRBV13	TRBJ1-3	CASSLARPGRHTIYF
TRBV3-1	TRBJ2-1	CASSRGEYYNEQFF
TRBV12-3/TRBV12-4	TRBJ2-5	CASSLVLAGVETQYF
TRBV7-9	TRBJ2-1	CASSLLRNSYNEQFF
TRBV12-3/TRBV12-4	TRBJ2-1	CASSLARTSGSYNEQFF
TRBV12-3/TRBV12-4	TRBJ2-1	CASRTSGSYNEQFF
TRBV2	TRBJ1-6	CASRASRGMSSPLHF
TRBV6-1	TRBJ2-2	CASSQVAGAGTGELFF
TRBV24-1	TRBJ2-2	CATSDFSGNPNTGELFF
TRBV20-1	TRBJ2-5	CSANAGGRGQETQYF
TRBV4-1	TRBJ1-5	CASSQAGFNQPQHF
TRBV20-1	TRBJ2-7	CSLAVSSYEQYF
TRBV11-2	TRBJ1-1	CASSFFTEAFF
TRBV20-1	TRBJ2-1	CSAATRKGYNEQFF
TRBV3-1	TRBJ1-3	CASSQDLKGFGNTIYF
TRBV27	TRBJ2-5	CASSRNRGLAVETQYF
TRBV7-2	TRBJ1-6	CASSLYGGQFNSPLHF
TRBV24-1	TRBJ1-2	CATSDLGFTGYTF
TRBV5-1	TRBJ2-1	CASSPGPAGGPYEQFF
TRBV6-5	TRBJ2-2	CASSYSGPLNTGELFF